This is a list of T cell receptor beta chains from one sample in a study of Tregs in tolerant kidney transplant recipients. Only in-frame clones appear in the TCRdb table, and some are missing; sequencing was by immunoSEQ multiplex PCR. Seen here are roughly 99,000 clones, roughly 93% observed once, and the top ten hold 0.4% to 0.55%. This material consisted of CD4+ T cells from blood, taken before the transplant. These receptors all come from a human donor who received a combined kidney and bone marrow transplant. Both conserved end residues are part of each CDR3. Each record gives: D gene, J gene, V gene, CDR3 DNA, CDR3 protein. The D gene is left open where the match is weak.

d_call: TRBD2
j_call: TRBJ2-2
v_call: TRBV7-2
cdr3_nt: TGTGCCAGCAGCTTAGGACTAGCGCGTACCGGGGAGCTGTTTTTT
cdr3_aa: CASSLGLARTGELFF

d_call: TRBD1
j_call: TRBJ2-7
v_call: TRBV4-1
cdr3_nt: TGCGCCAGCAGCCAAGATCGGCGTCAGGGGGACTCCTACGAGCAGTACTTC
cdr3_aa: CASSQDRRQGDSYEQYF

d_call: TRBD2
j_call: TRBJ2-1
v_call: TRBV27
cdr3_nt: TGTGCCAGCAGTTCGAGAATAATAATCATCGGGACTAGCGCCTACAATGAGCAGTTCTTC
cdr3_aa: CASSSRIIIIGTSAYNEQFF

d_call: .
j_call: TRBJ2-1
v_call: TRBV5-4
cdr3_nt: TGTGCCAGCAGCTTGGACAGGGTCGGTGAGCAGTTCTTC
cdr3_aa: CASSLDRVGEQFF

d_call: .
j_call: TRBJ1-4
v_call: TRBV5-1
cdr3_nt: TGCGCCAGCAGCTTGGAGCAGGGTAGTGAAAAACTGTTTTTT
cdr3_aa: CASSLEQGSEKLFF

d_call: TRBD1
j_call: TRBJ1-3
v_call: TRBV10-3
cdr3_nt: TGTGCCAGCAACAGGGGTTACGTCGGAAACACCATATATTTT
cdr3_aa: CASNRGYVGNTIYF

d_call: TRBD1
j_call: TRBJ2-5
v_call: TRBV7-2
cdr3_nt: TGTGCCAGCAGCACAGGGGGCGGGCAGACCCAGTACTTC
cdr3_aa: CASSTGGGQTQYF

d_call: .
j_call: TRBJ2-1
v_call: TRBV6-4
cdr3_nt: TGTGCCACTGGGGGCAGGGGCCTCGGCCTTCATGAGCAGTTCTTC
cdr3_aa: CATGGRGLGLHEQFF

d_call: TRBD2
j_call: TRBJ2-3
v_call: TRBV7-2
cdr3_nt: TGTGCCAGCAGCTTACTAGCGGGGGGCCCACCTAGCACAGATACGCAGTATTTT
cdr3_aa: CASSLLAGGPPSTDTQYF

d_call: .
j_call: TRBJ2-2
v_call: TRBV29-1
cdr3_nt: TGCAGCGTTGAAGCCCGGGGACGGGGGACCGGGGAGCTGTTTTTT
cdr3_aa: CSVEARGRGTGELFF

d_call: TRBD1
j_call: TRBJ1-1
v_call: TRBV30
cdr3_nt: TGTGCCTGGAGTGTACAGAGGACAGGGGGTTTGGGTCGCACTGAAGCTTTCTTT
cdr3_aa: CAWSVQRTGGLGRTEAFF

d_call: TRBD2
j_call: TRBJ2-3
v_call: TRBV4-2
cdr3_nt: TGTGCCAGCAGCCTGCCCAGCGGGGGCTACTCTACTAGCACAGATACGCAGTATTTT
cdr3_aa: CASSLPSGGYSTSTDTQYF

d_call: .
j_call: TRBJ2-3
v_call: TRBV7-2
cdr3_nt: TGTGCCAGCAGCTTCTACAGCGGATCCACAGATACGCAGTATTTT
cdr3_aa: CASSFYSGSTDTQYF

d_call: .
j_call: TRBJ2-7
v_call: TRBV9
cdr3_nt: TGTGCCAGCAGCGTAGGAGGTGGGAGGAAAGCTTACGAGCAGTACTTC
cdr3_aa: CASSVGGGRKAYEQYF

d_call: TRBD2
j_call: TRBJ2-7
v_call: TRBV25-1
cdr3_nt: TGTGCCAGCAGTGGGGGCCCCGGGTTAGCGGGAATGTACGAGCAGTACTTC
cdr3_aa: CASSGGPGLAGMYEQYF

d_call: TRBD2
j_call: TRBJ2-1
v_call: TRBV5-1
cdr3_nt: TGCGCCAGCAGCCAACCTAGCGGGAGCTCCTACAATGAGCAGTTCTTC
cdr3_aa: CASSQPSGSSYNEQFF

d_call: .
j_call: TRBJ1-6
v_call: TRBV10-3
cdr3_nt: TGTGCCATCAGTGATGGGAAGAGGGATAATTCACCCCTCCACTTT
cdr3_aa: CAISDGKRDNSPLHF

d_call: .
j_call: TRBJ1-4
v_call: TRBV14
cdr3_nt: TGTGCCAGCAGCCGCGCGGCTAATGAAAAACTGTTTTTT
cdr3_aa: CASSRAANEKLFF

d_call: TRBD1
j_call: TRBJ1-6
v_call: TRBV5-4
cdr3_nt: TGTGCCAGCAGCGTACAGGGGGAGGATAGTTATTCCCCCCTCCACTTT
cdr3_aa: CASSVQGEDSYSPLHF

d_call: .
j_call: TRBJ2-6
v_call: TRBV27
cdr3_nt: TGTGCCAGCAGCCCCCCCGGGGCTGGGGCCAACGTCCTGACTTTC
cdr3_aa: CASSPPGAGANVLTF

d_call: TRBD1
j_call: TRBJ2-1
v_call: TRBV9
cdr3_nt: TGTGCCAGCAGCACAGGGGGGACAGGTTACAATGAGCAGTTCTTC
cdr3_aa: CASSTGGTGYNEQFF

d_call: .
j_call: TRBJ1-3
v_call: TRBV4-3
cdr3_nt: TGCGCCAGCAGCCAGAGCCGACAGACTTCAACTGGAAACACCATATATTTT
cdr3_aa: CASSQSRQTSTGNTIYF

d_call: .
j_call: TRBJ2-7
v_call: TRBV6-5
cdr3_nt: TGTGCCAGCAGCTTAACAGGGATCTCCTACGAGCAGTACTTC
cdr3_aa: CASSLTGISYEQYF

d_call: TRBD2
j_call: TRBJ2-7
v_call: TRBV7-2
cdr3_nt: TGTGCCAGCAGCTTCCGCGCGGGGGATTACTACGAGCAGTACTTC
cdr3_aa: CASSFRAGDYYEQYF